This T cell receptor beta chain was captured by sequencing in a study of CD8 T cells in ankylosing spondylitis. Library preparation for TCR beta used quantitative 5'-RACE with molecular barcodes. TCRdb itself ran the 5' RACE reads through MiXCR, one entry per CDR3 protein. The sample shows about 500,000 distinct CDR3 sequences, roughly 5.2% of them seen only once. Study outcomes and limitations: Ankylosing spondylitis blood seemed to carry a telltale TCR beta motif made of fewer than 10 highly homologous variants. CD8+ by phenotype, disease-linked clones were relatively rare in peripheral blood. In ankylosing spondylitis patients, matched synovial fluid reportedly showed significant enrichment of disease-linked clones.

Ten or more counts support this clonotype. Its antigen is not known. CDR3 size: 13 residues. V gave up 5 bases and J gave up 8 bases, with 13 bases separating them. CDR1 is MGHRA and CDR2 is YSYEKL in the germline V gene. This chain uses TRBV4-1 with TRBJ1-3; D possibly corresponds to TRBD1 (6 bases). This receptor was obtained from a male donor with ankylosing spondylitis. The specimen sequenced was blood, either unsorted or a sorted T cell fraction (not recorded which). The CDR3: CASSLQGSDTIYF. CDR3 in DNA: TGCGCCAGCAGCTTACAGGGATCGGACACCATATATTTT.